This paragraph reports one T cell receptor beta chain. Its antigen is not identified. This record belongs to a study of Ad26.COV2.S vaccination and SARS-CoV-2 variants. Study findings and constraints: Vaccine and placebo recipients had similar non-spike TCR breadth.

Sequencing was performed with immunoSEQ multiplex PCR; in TCRdb, only in-frame clones are kept and a portion is missing. The sample gives 300,000 to 400,000 clones, just over 90% of which show up once; about 3.9% is in the top ten. Germline assignment: CDR1 SEHNR and CDR2 FQNEAQ (reference sequence). The CDR3 has 13 residues. Trimming shortened V by 6 bases and J by 0 bases, and 6 bases separated the two germline ends. The sequence came from a human donor who had recovered from COVID-19. The rearrangement joins TRBV7-9 to TRBJ1-5; D not certain. This sample comprised peripheral blood, obtained after recovery from COVID-19. CDR3 DNA: TGTGCCAGCAGTGTCGCTAGCAATCAGCCCCAGCATTTT. Its protein product is CASSVASNQPQHF.